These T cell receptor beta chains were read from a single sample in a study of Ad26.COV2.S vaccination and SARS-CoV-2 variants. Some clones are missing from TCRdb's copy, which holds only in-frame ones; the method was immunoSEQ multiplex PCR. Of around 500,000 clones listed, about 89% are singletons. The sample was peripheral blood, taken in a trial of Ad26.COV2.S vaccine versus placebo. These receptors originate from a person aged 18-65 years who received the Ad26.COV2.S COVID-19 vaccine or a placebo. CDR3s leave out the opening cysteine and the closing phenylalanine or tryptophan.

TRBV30	AWGTGGIVQY
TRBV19	ASSMDRAAGNTIY
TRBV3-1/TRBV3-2	ASSQGRGYT
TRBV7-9	ASSQTTGVNTEAF
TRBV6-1	ASSEAWTGSYGYT
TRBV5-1	ASRPPGHETQY
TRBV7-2	ASSLEPSSGREQY
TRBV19	ATRDFTYEQY
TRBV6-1	ASSHNNLYNSPLH
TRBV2	ASTLKGVNYGYT
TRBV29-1	SVEGLAGSYEQY
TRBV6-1	ASSDLAASSYEQY
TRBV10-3	AISSGLNYEQY
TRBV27	ASRLTGAGELF
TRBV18	ASSPPRNADTQY
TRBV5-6	ASSFRDRVSVTDEKLF
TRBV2	ASSDQGLGYGYT
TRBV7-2	ASSPRDLRNTQY
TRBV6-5	ASSPGQGAREQY
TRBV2	ASSESGYGEKLF
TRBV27	ASTSSGLLNTEAF
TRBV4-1	ASSHPGQPGEQY
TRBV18	ASSQGQDDQPQH
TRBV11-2	ASSFQGPSEQY
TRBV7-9	ASSLVDSYEQY
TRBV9	ASDTGTSGMTDTQY
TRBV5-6	ASSFGGYTGELF
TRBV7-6	ASSPPWTGINEQF
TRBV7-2	ASTPDRQETQY
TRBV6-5	ASSYQIDRDTQY
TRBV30	AWRGGNEQF
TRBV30	AWSQRQVYEQY
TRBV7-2	ASSLDLWVTNEKLF
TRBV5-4	ASSLSGADTQY
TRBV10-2	ASSDRAGRNTEAF
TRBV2	ASSEASTYGGYT
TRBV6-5	ASSYVVSGELF
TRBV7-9	ASSGAGGTEAF
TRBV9	ASSVVGGNYGYT
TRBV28	ASSFLDEQF
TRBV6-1	ASSELGTVGEQY
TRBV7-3	ASSLIGGTSTDTQY
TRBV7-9	ASSMPTSGSSYNEQF
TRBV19	ASSIDRDTEAF
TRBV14	ASSRGQPGHEQF
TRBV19	ASRNYRESDYGYT
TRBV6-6	ASSLTASGNTIY